The clone carrying this T cell receptor (beta chain) was detected ten times or more. These data are taken from a study of T cells in Graves' hyperthyroidism and ophthalmopathy. Using RNA transcripts as the source, TCR beta CDR3 regions were amplified. First-round RT-PCR with HTBI primers amplified the TCR CDR3 region. A single record per CDR3 protein comes from TCRdb applying MiXCR to the multiplex PCR reads. This sample yields a few hundred thousand distinct CDR3 sequences, of which around 25% are seen a single time; less than 85% belongs to the top ten. The material sequenced was blood. This clonotype originated in a man over 45 with Graves' hyperthyroidism.

As DNA, the CDR3 is TGCGCCAGCAGCCAAGGTGACTTTAGGGCCTACAATGAGCAGTTCTTC. It encodes CASSQGDFRAYNEQFF. The V and J genes are TRBV4-1 and TRBJ2-1; D is unresolved. V shed 1 base and J shed 2 bases, with 12 bases lying between them. There are 16 residues in the CDR3. The germline V gene encodes CDR1 MGHRA and CDR2 YSYEKL.